The T cell receptor (beta chain) under discussion was sequenced for a study of cytomegalovirus exposure and HLA in healthy donors. Findings and caveats of the study: Accurate predictions that matched the HLA-A and HLA-B alleles of most subjects were reportedly made from TCR beta sequences.

The CDR3 is made up of 16 amino acids. Germline trimming cut 3 bases from V and 8 bases from J; bases unmatched to any gene: 11. CDR1 and CDR2 from the germline V gene are SGDLS and YYNGEE. The PCR used 60 Vbeta and 13 Jbeta primers. Clones were sequenced by immunoSEQ multiplex PCR, and TCRdb holds only the in-frame ones, with some missing. The sample has approximately 110,000 clones, 13% to 15% seen once. In the case of this clone: Its specificity is unknown.

The V and J genes are TRBV9 and TRBJ2-1; 10 bases are shared with TRBD2. This TCR derives from a female donor in good health and CMV-seronegative. Sequencing was performed on PBMCs. CDR3 region: CASSARAGGLADEQFF. CDR3 coding DNA: TGTGCCAGCAGCGCGCGAGCGGGGGGGCTTGCGGATGAGCAGTTCTTC.